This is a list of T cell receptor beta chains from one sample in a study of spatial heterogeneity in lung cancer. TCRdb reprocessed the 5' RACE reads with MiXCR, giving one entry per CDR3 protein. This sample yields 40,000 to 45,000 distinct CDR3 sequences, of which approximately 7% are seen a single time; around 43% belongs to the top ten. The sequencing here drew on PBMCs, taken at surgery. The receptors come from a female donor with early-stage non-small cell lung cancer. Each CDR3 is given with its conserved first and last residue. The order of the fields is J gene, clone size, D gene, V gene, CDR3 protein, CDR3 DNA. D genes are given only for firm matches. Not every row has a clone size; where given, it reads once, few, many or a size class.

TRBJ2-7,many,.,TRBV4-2,CASSQERGYEQYF,TGTGCCAGCAGCCAAGAACGGGGCTACGAGCAGTACTTC
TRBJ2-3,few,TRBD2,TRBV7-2,CASSPGLAGGRATDTQYF,TGTGCCAGCAGCCCCGGACTAGCGGGGGGGCGAGCGACAGATACGCAGTATTTT
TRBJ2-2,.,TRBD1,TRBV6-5,CASKRGLNTGELFF,TGTGCCAGCAAGAGGGGGCTGAACACCGGGGAGCTGTTTTTT
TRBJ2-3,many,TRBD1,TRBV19,CASLALSGTGEVPDTQYF,TGTGCCAGTTTGGCTTTATCCGGGACAGGGGAGGTTCCAGATACGCAGTATTTT
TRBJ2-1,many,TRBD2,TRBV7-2,CASSQGLAGGQDEQFF,TGTGCCAGCAGCCAAGGACTAGCGGGGGGGCAGGATGAGCAGTTCTTC
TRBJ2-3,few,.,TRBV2,CASTGERTSTDTQYF,TGTGCCAGCACAGGGGAGAGGACTAGCACAGATACGCAGTATTTT
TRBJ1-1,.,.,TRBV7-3,CASSLAGTSEAFF,TGTGCCAGCAGCTTAGCGGGTACATCTGAAGCTTTCTTT
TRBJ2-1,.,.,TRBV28,CASRFLEEQFF,TGTGCCAGCAGGTTCCTGGAGGAGCAGTTCTTC
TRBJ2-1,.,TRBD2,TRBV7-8,CASSFAGTSGLLEQFF,TGTGCCAGCAGCTTCGCCGGGACTAGTGGTCTTTTGGAGCAGTTCTTC
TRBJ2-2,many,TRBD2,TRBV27,CASSFSPGGTGELFF,TGTGCCAGCAGTTTTTCTCCGGGGGGCACCGGGGAGCTGTTTTTT
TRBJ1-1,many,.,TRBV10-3,CAIRPGENTEAFF,TGTGCCATCAGACCAGGGGAGAACACTGAAGCTTTCTTT
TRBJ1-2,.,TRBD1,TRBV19,CASTALLGTAYGYTF,TGTGCCAGTACCGCCCTCCTCGGGACAGCTTATGGCTACACCTTC
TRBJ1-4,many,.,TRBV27,CASSLSTRLGREKLFF,TGTGCCAGCAGTTTATCGACTAGGCTAGGTAGGGAAAAACTGTTTTTT
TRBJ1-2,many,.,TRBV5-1,CASSSSSWSNYGYTF,TGCGCCAGCAGCTCCTCCAGCTGGTCTAACTATGGCTACACCTTC
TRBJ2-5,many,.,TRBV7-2,CASSLRGAGSAETQYF,TGTGCCAGCAGCTTACGGGGGGCGGGATCAGCAGAGACCCAGTACTTC
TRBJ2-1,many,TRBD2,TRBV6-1,CASSLATSGGINEQFF,TGTGCCAGCAGCCTGGCGACTAGCGGGGGAATCAATGAGCAGTTCTTC
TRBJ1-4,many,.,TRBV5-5,CASSYSATNEKLFF,TGTGCCAGCAGCTACAGTGCAACTAATGAAAAACTGTTTTTT
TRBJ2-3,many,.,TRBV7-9,CASSHNRDTQYF,TGTGCCAGCAGCCACAATAGAGATACGCAGTATTTT
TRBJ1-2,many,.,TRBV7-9,CASSSLQVEVYGYTF,TGTGCCAGCAGCTCCCTTCAAGTGGAGGTCTATGGCTACACCTTC
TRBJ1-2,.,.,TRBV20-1,CSVGRSNYGYTF,TGCAGTGTGGGACGGAGTAACTATGGCTACACCTTC
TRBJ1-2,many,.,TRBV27,CASSFTQSYGYTF,TGTGCCAGCAGTTTTACACAGTCCTATGGCTACACCTTC
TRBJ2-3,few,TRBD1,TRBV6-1,CASSEVHRGNTDTQYF,TGTGCCAGCAGTGAAGTGCACAGGGGAAATACAGATACGCAGTATTTT
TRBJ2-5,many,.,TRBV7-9,CASSPNGETQYF,TGTGCCAGCAGCCCGAACGGCGAGACCCAGTACTTC
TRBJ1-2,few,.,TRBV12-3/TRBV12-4,CASSPTGVDYGYTF,TGTGCCAGCAGTCCCACGGGGGTGGACTATGGCTACACCTTC
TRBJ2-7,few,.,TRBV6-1,CASSDRQLPSYEQYF,TGTGCCAGCAGTGATAGACAGCTCCCCTCCTACGAGCAGTACTTC
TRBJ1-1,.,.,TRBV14,CASSQASLWAEAFF,TGTGCCAGCAGCCAAGCCAGCCTGTGGGCTGAAGCTTTCTTT
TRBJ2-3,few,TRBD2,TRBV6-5,CASSYSNSGGTDTQYF,TGTGCCAGCAGTTACTCGAATAGCGGGGGCACAGATACGCAGTATTTT
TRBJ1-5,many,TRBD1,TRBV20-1,CSARKDRAAQHF,TGCAGTGCTAGAAAAGACAGGGCGGCCCAGCATTTT
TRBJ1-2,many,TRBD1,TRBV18,CASSPAGTDYGYTF,TGTGCCAGCTCCCCTGCGGGGACAGACTATGGCTACACCTTC
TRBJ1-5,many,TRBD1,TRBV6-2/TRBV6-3,CASGWTGRNQPQHF,TGTGCCAGCGGGTGGACAGGGCGCAATCAGCCCCAGCATTTT
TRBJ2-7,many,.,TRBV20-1,CSASSGGPVRWYEQYF,TGCAGTGCTAGTTCCGGCGGCCCCGTCCGCTGGTACGAGCAGTACTTC
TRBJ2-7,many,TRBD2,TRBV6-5,CASTPRGTSGAYEQYF,TGTGCCAGCACCCCACGTGGGACTAGCGGGGCCTACGAGCAGTACTTC
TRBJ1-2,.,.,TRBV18,CASSPPGHGYTF,TGTGCCAGCTCACCCCCCGGCCACGGCTACACCTTC
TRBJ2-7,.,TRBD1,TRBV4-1,CASSQEGRTGTEQYF,TGCGCCAGCAGCCAAGAAGGTAGGACAGGGACCGAGCAGTACTTC
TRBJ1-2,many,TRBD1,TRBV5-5,CASSFSGGEGYTF,TGTGCCAGCAGCTTTTCAGGGGGCGAAGGCTACACCTTC
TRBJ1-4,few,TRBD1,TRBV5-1,CASSLVRDRDATNEKLFF,TGCGCCAGCAGCTTGGTCCGGGACAGGGATGCAACTAATGAAAAACTGTTTTTT
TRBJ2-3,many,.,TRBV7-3,CASRLAAGDTQYF,TGTGCCAGCAGACTTGCGGCAGGGGATACGCAGTATTTT
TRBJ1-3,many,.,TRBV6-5,CASSYQVTSGNTIYF,TGTGCCAGCAGTTACCAGGTTACCTCTGGAAACACCATATATTTT
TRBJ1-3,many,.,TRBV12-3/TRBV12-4,CASSSGNTIYF,TGTGCCAGCAGCTCTGGAAACACCATATATTTT
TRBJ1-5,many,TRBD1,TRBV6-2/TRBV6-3,CASSDRVIQPQHF,TGTGCCAGCAGCGACAGGGTTATTCAGCCCCAGCATTTT
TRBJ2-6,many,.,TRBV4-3,CASSRARVSGANVLTF,TGCGCCAGCAGCCGAGCAAGGGTCTCTGGGGCCAACGTCCTGACTTTC
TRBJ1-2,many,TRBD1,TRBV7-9,CASRRTGARATF,TGTGCCAGCAGGCGAACAGGGGCCCGAGCCACCTTC
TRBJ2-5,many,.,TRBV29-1,CSVGLYQETQYF,TGCAGCGTTGGTTTGTACCAAGAGACCCAGTACTTC
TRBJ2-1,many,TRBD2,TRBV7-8,CASSPEPGLAGNEQFF,TGTGCCAGCAGCCCGGAACCGGGACTAGCTGGGAATGAGCAGTTCTTC
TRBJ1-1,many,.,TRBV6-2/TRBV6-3,CASSYGAGRVTEAFF,TGTGCCAGCAGTTACGGAGCTGGACGGGTTACTGAAGCTTTCTTT
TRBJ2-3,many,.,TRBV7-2,CASSRPDYTDTQYF,TGTGCCAGCAGCCGGCCCGACTACACAGATACGCAGTATTTT
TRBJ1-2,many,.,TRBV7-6,CASSLLAGNYGYTF,TGTGCCAGCAGCTTACTGGCCGGGAACTATGGCTACACCTTC
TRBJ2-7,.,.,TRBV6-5,CASSYSGTSSYEQYF,TGTGCCAGCAGTTACTCGGGGACCTCCTCCTACGAGCAGTACTTC
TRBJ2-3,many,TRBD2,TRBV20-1,CSARDFRAGGMDTQYF,TGCAGTGCTAGAGATTTTCGGGCGGGGGGAATGGATACGCAGTATTTT
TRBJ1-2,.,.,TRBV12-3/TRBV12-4,CASSLGARLGHYGYTF,TGTGCCAGCAGTTTAGGGGCGCGGCTTGGTCACTATGGCTACACCTTC
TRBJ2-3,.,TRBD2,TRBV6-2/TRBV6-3,CASAVTSGSTDTQYF,TGTGCCAGTGCAGTGACTAGCGGATCCACAGATACGCAGTATTTT
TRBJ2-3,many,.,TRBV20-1,CSAKLTGLADTQYF,TGCAGTGCCAAATTAACAGGGCTTGCAGATACGCAGTATTTT
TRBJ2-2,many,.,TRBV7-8,CASSLQGRAGELFF,TGTGCCAGCAGCCTACAGGGGAGGGCCGGGGAGCTGTTTTTT